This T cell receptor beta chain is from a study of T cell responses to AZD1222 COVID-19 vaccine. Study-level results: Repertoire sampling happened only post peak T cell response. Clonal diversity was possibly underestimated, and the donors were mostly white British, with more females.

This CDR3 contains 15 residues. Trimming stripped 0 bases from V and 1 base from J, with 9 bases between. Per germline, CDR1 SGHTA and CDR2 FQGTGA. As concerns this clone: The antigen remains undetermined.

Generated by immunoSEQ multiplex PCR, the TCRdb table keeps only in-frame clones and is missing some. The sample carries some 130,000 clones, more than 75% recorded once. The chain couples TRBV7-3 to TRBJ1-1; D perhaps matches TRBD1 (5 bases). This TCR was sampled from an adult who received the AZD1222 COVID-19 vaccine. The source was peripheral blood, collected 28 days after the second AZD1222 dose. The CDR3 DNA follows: TGTGCCAGCAGCTTAACGGGACGGAAGAACACTGAAGCTTTCTTT. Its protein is CASSLTGRKNTEAFF.